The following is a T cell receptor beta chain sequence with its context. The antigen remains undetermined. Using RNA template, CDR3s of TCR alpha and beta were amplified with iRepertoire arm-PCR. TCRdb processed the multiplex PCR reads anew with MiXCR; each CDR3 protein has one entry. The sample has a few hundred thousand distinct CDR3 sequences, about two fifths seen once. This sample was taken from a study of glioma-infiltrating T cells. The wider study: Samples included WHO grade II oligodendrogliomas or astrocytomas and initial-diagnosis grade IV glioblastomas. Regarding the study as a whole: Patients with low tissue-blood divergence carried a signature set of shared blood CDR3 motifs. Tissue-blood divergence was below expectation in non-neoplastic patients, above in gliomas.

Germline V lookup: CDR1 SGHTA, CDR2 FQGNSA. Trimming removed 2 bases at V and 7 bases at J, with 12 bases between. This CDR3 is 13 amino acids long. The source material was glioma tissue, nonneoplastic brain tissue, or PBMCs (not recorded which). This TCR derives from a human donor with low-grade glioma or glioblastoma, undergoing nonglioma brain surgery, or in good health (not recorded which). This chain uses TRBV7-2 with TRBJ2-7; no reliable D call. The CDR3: CASSLFRVGEQYF. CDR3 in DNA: TGTGCCAGCAGCTTATTCCGAGTGGGAGAGCAGTACTTC.